The clone carrying this TCR beta chain appeared a few times. The antigen is undetermined. This sample was taken from a study of cytomegalovirus exposure and HLA in healthy donors. For the study at large: The Caucasian-associated ancestry cluster contained about 80% of the 398 genotyped donors.

General observations from the study: A later analysis reportedly identified an Asian-associated ancestry cluster as carrying fewer N-insertions than the approximately 620-donor mean.

PCR primers comprised 60 Vbeta and 13 Jbeta primers. Only in-frame clones appear in the TCRdb table, and some are missing; sequencing was by immunoSEQ multiplex PCR. The sample shows 100,000 to 150,000 clones, around three quarters of them seen only once. The CDR3 has 15 residues. The V end lost 4 bases, the J end lost 0 bases, and 7 bases lay between the germline ends. Germline loops: CDR1 MNHEY, CDR2 SVGAGI. The chain recombines TRBV6-5 with TRBJ2-6; no reliable D call. The receptor comes from a female donor in good health and CMV-seronegative. Sequenced sample: PBMCs. The CDR3 region has the DNA TGTGCCAGCAGTTTGAGAGTCTCTGGGGCCAACGTCCTGACTTTC. Encoded protein: CASSLRVSGANVLTF.